Following are 8 T cell receptor beta chains from one sample sequenced in a study of CD8 T cells in ankylosing spondylitis (dated by TCRdb to 2017 to 2019). Libraries were constructed by 5' RACE. TCRdb records Illumina HiSeq 2500 as the sequencer. Through fastp at Q25 and MiXCR, TCRdb rebuilt clones from the public reads, retaining in-frame beta chains. Rows are unified per CDR3 protein, each entry keeping the most common DNA and genes. The sample yields approximately 400,000 distinct CDR3 sequences; about 25% were counted once. The ten largest make up roughly 0.9% of the sample. These receptors have no identified antigens. The research as a whole found: Blood from ankylosing spondylitis patients appeared to be characterized by a TCR beta motif composed of eight highly homologous amino acid variants.

The material sequenced was blood, either unsorted or a sorted T cell fraction (not recorded which). These receptors originate from a male donor with ankylosing spondylitis.

This chain joins TRBV6-1 and TRBJ1-2, with 11 bases lining up with TRBD1. Germline V gene lookup returns CDR1 MNHNS and CDR2 SASEGT. This CDR3 is 16 amino acids long. V lost 4 bases and J lost 2; bases outside the gene matches: 6. The CDR3: CASSAGTGGFNYGYTF. CDR3 nucleotides: TGTGCCAGCAGTGCTGGGACAGGGGGATTCAACTATGGCTACACCTTC.

The chain uses TRBV10-1 and TRBJ1-3; D gene unclear. The CDR3 consists of 15 residues. Germline V CDR1 and CDR2: WNHNN, SYGVQD (reference sequence). The V end lost 6 bases, the J end lost 4 bases, and 16 bases lay between the germline ends. Here the CDR3 DNA reads TGCGCCAGCAGCTATTCGGCGGCTTCAGGAAACACCATATATTTT. It translates to CASSYSAASGNTIYF.

The chain links TRBV6-5 to TRBJ2-5; D might be TRBD1 (6 bases). Germline lookup yields CDR1 MNHEY and CDR2 SVGAGI. V was shortened by 2 bases and J by 5 bases, with 12 bases between the two germline ends. The CDR3 has 14 amino acids. The chain's CDR3 is CASSYGRGWETQYF. CDR3 nucleotide sequence: TGTGCCAGCAGTTACGGCAGGGGTTGGGAGACCCAGTACTTC.

This clonotype was recorded a few times. The rearrangement uses TRBV5-1 and TRBJ1-1; 8 nucleotides match TRBD1. J lost 0 bases, V lost 5 bases, and 3 bases had no gene match. Looked up from germline, CDR1 is SGHRS and CDR2 is YFSETQ. The CDR3 totals 14 residues. The CDR3 sequence is CASRTDRVNTEAFF. The CDR3 nucleotides are TGCGCCAGCAGGACGGACAGGGTGAACACTGAAGCTTTCTTT. Looking up the rest from reference TRBV5-1 and TRBJ1-1 gives the full variable domain: KAGVTQTPRYLIKTRGQQVTLSCSPISGHRSVSWYQQTPGQGLQFLFEYFSETQRNKGNFPGRFSGRQFSNSRSEMNVSTLELGDSALYLCASRTDRVNTEAFFGQGTRLTVV.

This clonotype was observed a few times. This chain joins TRBV6-1 and TRBJ1-1; D remains unclear. The CDR3 is made up of 15 amino acids. Deletions cut 7 bases from V and 1 base from J, with 16 bases between. CDR1 MNHNS and CDR2 SASEGT come from the germline V gene. CDR3 DNA: TGTGCCAGCACCGATTTTGAGGGTTGGAACACTGAAGCTTTCTTT. Residues: CASTDFEGWNTEAFF.

This rearrangement joins TRBV7-7 to TRBJ2-1, with TRBD2 matching 10 bases. The germline V gene has CDR1 SSHAT and CDR2 FNYEAQ (reference sequence). There are 15 residues in the CDR3. Unmatched junction bases numbered 6, after V lost 0 bases and J lost 10 bases. This CDR3 reads CASSLAPSGSSEQFF. The CDR3 nucleotides are TGTGCCAGCAGCTTAGCTCCTAGCGGGAGTTCAGAGCAGTTCTTC.

This clonotype has just a few counts. This chain uses TRBV20-1 with TRBJ2-3, with 9 bases matching TRBD2. The J segment lost 7 bases and the V segment lost 6 bases, leaving 14 bases of the junction unmatched. Germline V CDR1 and CDR2: DFQATT, SNEGSKA (reference sequence). This CDR3 has 15 amino acids. The CDR3 nucleotides are TGCAGTGCCAAAATGGCGGGAGGGCCTTTGAATACGCAGTATTTT. It translates to CSAKMAGGPLNTQYF.

This clonotype was seen a handful of times. The V call is TRBV7-8, the J call TRBJ1-3; D is perhaps TRBD1 (5 bases). CDR3 length equals 15 residues. V lost 0 bases to trimming and J lost 2 bases, with 8 bases between them. From germline, CDR1 is SGHVS and CDR2 FQNEAQ. CDR3 amino acids: CASSLAPGTGNTIYF. Here the CDR3 DNA reads TGTGCCAGCAGCTTAGCGCCAGGGACTGGAAACACCATATATTTT.